What follows are 27 T cell receptor beta chains derived from one specimen sequenced in a study of blood T cell repertoires in COVID-19. Clones were read by immunoSEQ multiplex PCR, and TCRdb kept only the in-frame ones, dropping some. The data show more than 45,000 clones, about nine tenths seen once. Sequencing was performed on peripheral blood. All receptors come from a woman of 80 years or more with COVID-19, enrolled during active disease.

V gene TRBV5-1 combines with J gene TRBJ1-2, with D hard to call. CDR3 length equals 12 residues. Germline values: CDR1 SGHRS, CDR2 YFSETQ. V lost 7 bases to trimming and J lost 6 bases, with 13 bases between them. This CDR3 is CASAPEADGYTF. CDR3 DNA: TGCGCCAGCGCCCCTGAGGCGGATGGCTACACCTTC.

The rearrangement joins TRBV9 to TRBJ2-3, with D maybe TRBD1 (6 bases). Germline V gene lookup returns CDR1 SGDLS and CDR2 YYNGEE. Trimming removed 0 bases from V and 2 bases from J, with 13 bases in between. The CDR3 runs 16 residues. The CDR3 here is CASSVGTVLTTDTQYF. CDR3 coding DNA: TGTGCCAGCAGCGTAGGGACAGTCCTAACCACAGATACGCAGTATTTT.

V gene TRBV12-5 combines with J gene TRBJ2-1; 9 nucleotides align to TRBD2. The CDR3 is made up of 16 amino acids. Germline V gene lookup returns CDR1 LGHNT and CDR2 FRNRAP. The J segment lost 6 bases and the V segment lost 6 bases, leaving 12 bases of the junction unmatched. DNA of the CDR3: TGTGCTAGTGGCCCTAGGGGAGCGGGGGGCCGCAATGAGCAGTTCTTC. This sequence encodes CASGPRGAGGRNEQFF.

CDR3 protein: CASSPRGAGLGTDTQYF. The CDR3, as DNA: TGTGCCAGCAGCCCGCGTGGGGCGGGGTTGGGGACAGATACGCAGTATTTT. V gene TRBV3-1 (or the pseudogene TRBV3-2) combines with J gene TRBJ2-3, with a possible D match to TRBD2 (6 bases). The CDR3 is made up of 17 amino acids. Germline CDR1 LGHDT, CDR2 YNNKEL (reference sequence). Deletions cut 4 bases from V and 3 bases from J, with 20 bases between.

The V gene is TRBV7-2, the J gene TRBJ1-5; 7 bases map to TRBD1. The CDR3 sequence is 15 residues long. Looked up from germline, CDR1 is SGHTA and CDR2 is FQGNSA. After removal of 1 base from V and 6 bases from J, the junction contained 6 bases not matched to a gene. This chain's CDR3 is CASSLGRQGAQPQHF. Here the CDR3 DNA reads TGTGCCAGCAGCTTAGGTCGACAGGGCGCTCAGCCCCAGCATTTT.

This chain joins TRBV29-1 and TRBJ1-2; 8 positions match TRBD1. The CDR3 sequence is 11 residues long. J gave up 8 bases and V 7 bases, and 6 bases lay outside the gene matches. The germline gives CDR1 SQVTM, CDR2 ANQGSEA. Here the CDR3 reads CSATGVGGYTF. DNA of the CDR3: TGCAGCGCGACAGGGGTTGGAGGCTACACCTTC.

This chain connects TRBV12-5 to TRBJ2-1; D not certain. The germline gives CDR1 LGHNT, CDR2 FRNRAP. CDR3 length: 11 amino acids. V lost 5 bases and J lost 9, with 8 bases in between. The CDR3 DNA follows: TGTGCTAGTGGTCGGGTGGGTGAGCAGTTCTTC. Its translation: CASGRVGEQFF.

V is TRBV6-5 and J is TRBJ2-2; no firm D call. Between the trimmed V and J ends, which lost 6 bases and 6 bases, there was a span of 8 bases. The V gene's germline CDR1 is MNHEY and CDR2 SVGAGI. This CDR3 region has 12 residues. CDR3 loop: CASRALPGELFF. In DNA form, the CDR3 reads TGTGCCAGCAGAGCACTACCCGGGGAGCTGTTTTTT.

The gene calls are TRBV7-2 and TRBJ1-6, with D possibly TRBD1 on 5 matching bases. The V gene lost 1 base and the J gene lost 9 bases, with 13 bases spanning the gap. In germline, CDR1 is SGHTA, CDR2 FQGNSA. The CDR3 consists of 15 residues. As DNA, the CDR3 is TGTGCCAGCAGCTTAGACAGACAGTCCACTTCACCCCTCCACTTT. Its translation: CASSLDRQSTSPLHF.

V usage is TRBV19 and J usage is TRBJ1-5; D uncertain. Trimming left V 3 bases short and J 5 bases short, with 5 bases between. The CDR3 sequence is 12 residues long. CDR1 is LNHDA and CDR2 is SQIVND in the germline V gene (reference sequence). CDR3 nucleotide sequence: TGTGCCAGTAGTATGGTAGATCAGCCCCAGCATTTT. It yields the protein CASSMVDQPQHF.

The chain carries TRBV5-1 and TRBJ2-5; TRBD2 matches at 8 bases. The length of the CDR3 is 17 residues. V lost 0 bases and J lost 3; bases outside the gene matches: 10. Germline V gives CDR1 SGHRS, CDR2 YFSETQ. For the CDR3, the DNA is TGCGCCAGCAGCTTGGGGTCCGGAGCGGGGGCCAAAGAGACCCAGTACTTC. This codes for CASSLGSGAGAKETQYF.

Regarding this clone: The junction does not match germline at one end; this may be a read error. The V gene is TRBV7-8, the J gene TRBJ1-5; D call uncertain. This CDR3 region has 14 residues. The germline gives CDR1 SGHVS, CDR2 FQNEAQ. The CDR3 sequence is CASRLGANNQPQHF. CDR3 DNA sequence: TGTGCCAGCAGGTTAGGAGCGAACAATCAGCCCCAGCATTTT. Supplemented by reference TRBV7-8 and TRBJ1-5, the full variable domain reads GAGVSQSPRYKVAKRGQDVALRCDPISGHVSLFWYQQALGQGPEFLTYFQNEAQLDKSGLPSDRFFAERPEGSVSTLKIQRTQQEDSAVYLCASRLGANNQPQHFGDGTRLSIL.

The rearrangement uses TRBV5-1 and TRBJ2-6; no definite D call. The V end was cut by 0 bases, the J end by 1 base, with 2 bases between. Germline V gene data show CDR1 as SGHRS and CDR2 as YFSETQ. The CDR3 contains 14 residues. The CDR3 DNA sequence: TGCGCCAGCAGCTTGGCTTCTGGGGCCAACGTCCTGACTTTC. It encodes CASSLASGANVLTF.

V and J are TRBV5-1 and TRBJ2-3; 8 positions match TRBD2. Germline V CDR1 and CDR2: SGHRS, YFSETQ. J lost 1 base, V lost 7 bases, and 5 bases had no gene match. This CDR3 region has 14 residues. The CDR3 reads CASRNGGGTDTQYF. In nucleotides, the CDR3 is TGCGCCAGCCGAAACGGGGGGGGCACAGATACGCAGTATTTT.

The CDR3 DNA reads TGTGCCAGCAGTCGGACAGGGTACTATGAGCAGTTCTTC. Residues: CASSRTGYYEQFF. The genes are TRBV12-3 or TRBV12-4 and TRBJ2-1; 8 bases are shared with TRBD1. The V and J ends lost 5 bases and 8 bases, in that order; junction bases with no gene match: 5. This CDR3 spans 13 amino acids.

The V gene is TRBV4-2, the J gene TRBJ1-5; tentatively, D is TRBD1 (5 bases). V was pared by 0 bases and J by 4 bases, with 13 bases between. The CDR3 has 16 residues. CDR1 is LGHNA, CDR2 YNFKEQ, per germline. CDR3 region: CASSQDSWQGNQPQHF. As DNA, the CDR3 is TGTGCCAGCAGCCAAGATTCGTGGCAGGGAAATCAGCCCCAGCATTTT.

The table lists this clone with a few counts. This chain connects TRBV7-9 to TRBJ2-5, with 7 bases identical to TRBD1. Germline V gene data show CDR1 as SEHNR and CDR2 as FQNEAQ (reference sequence). Losses at the gene ends were 3 bases for V and 4 bases for J; bases not matched to a gene: 11. The CDR3 totals 16 residues. This CDR3 reads CASSFTTGKWAETQYF. CDR3 bases: TGTGCCAGCAGCTTTACGACAGGGAAGTGGGCAGAGACCCAGTACTTC.

The chain joins TRBV6-5 to TRBJ1-6; D is unresolved. Germline V gene lookup returns CDR1 MNHEY and CDR2 SVGAGI. Trimming removed 5 bases at V and 4 bases at J, with 9 bases between. The CDR3 contains 14 residues. In nucleotides, the CDR3 is TGTGCCAGCAGTCGGGATCCGTATAATTCACCCCTCCACTTT. This translates into CASSRDPYNSPLHF.

The rearrangement uses TRBV4-1 and TRBJ1-3; D may be TRBD1 (5 bases). The germline V gene has CDR1 MGHRA and CDR2 YSYEKL. V shed 7 bases and J shed 4 bases, with 17 bases lying between them. The length of the CDR3 is 15 residues. CDR3 in amino acids: CASKDIRGGGNTIYF. The CDR3 nucleotides read TGCGCCAGCAAGGATATTAGGGGCGGAGGAAACACCATATATTTT.

The chain combines TRBV5-1 with TRBJ2-3; no definite D call. Germline CDR1 SGHRS, CDR2 YFSETQ. CDR3 size: 12 residues. Deletions cut 4 bases from V and 4 bases from J, with 7 bases between. CDR3 in amino acids: CASSQLADTQYF. Here the CDR3 DNA reads TGCGCCAGCAGCCAGTTGGCAGATACGCAGTATTTT.

The J gene is TRBJ2-2, the V gene TRBV25-1, with 7 bases aligning to TRBD1. CDR3 length: 17 amino acids. Per germline, CDR1 MGHDK and CDR2 SYGVNS. V lost 0 bases to trimming and J lost 4 bases; unmatched junction nucleotides: 8. The CDR3 region has the DNA TGTGCCAGCAGTGAATATGGTACAGGGGTAGGCACCGGGGAGCTGTTTTTT. This sequence encodes CASSEYGTGVGTGELFF.

Concerning this clone itself: This may be a read error: a much more frequent sequence differs by one nucleotide. This same CDR3 is encoded by further DNA sequences in the sample. For the CDR3, the DNA is TGTGCTAGCAGTCCGGGACAGGGCTACGAGCAGTACTTC. It yields the protein CASSPGQGYEQYF. The chain links TRBV12-3 or TRBV12-4 to TRBJ2-7; TRBD1 matches at 9 bases. There are 13 residues in the CDR3.

In nucleotides, the CDR3 is TGTGCCAGCAGCGCTAGGACAGAGGGCTATGGCTACACCTTC. Protein sequence: CASSARTEGYGYTF. J is TRBJ1-2 and V is TRBV7-9, with D tentatively TRBD1 (6 bases). The CDR3 is 14 residues long. V lost 5 bases to trimming and J lost 4 bases, with 14 bases between them. CDR1 SEHNR and CDR2 FQNEAQ come from the germline V gene (reference sequence).

The gene calls are TRBV7-8 and TRBJ1-6; D perhaps matches TRBD1 (5 bases). The germline V gene has CDR1 SGHVS and CDR2 FQNEAQ. Trimming took off 8 bases at V and 7 bases at J, with 15 bases between the two ends. This CDR3 spans 14 amino acids. DNA of the CDR3: TGTGCCAGCTCGACAGAAGCGGGGAATTCACCCCTCCACTTT. Protein: CASSTEAGNSPLHF.

This chain links TRBV15 with TRBJ2-3, with unresolved D. This CDR3 is built from 13 residues. Trimming removed 2 bases at V and 11 bases at J, with 14 bases between. The germline V gene encodes CDR1 LNHNV and CDR2 YYDKDF (reference sequence). The chain's CDR3 is CATSRRSGGGQYF. The DNA for the CDR3 is TGTGCCACCAGCAGACGCTCAGGTGGTGGGCAGTATTTT.

The rearrangement links TRBV6-5 to TRBJ1-1; maybe TRBD1 (6 bases). Per the germline V gene, CDR1 is MNHEY and CDR2 is SVGAGI. V gave up 5 bases and J gave up 5 bases, with 12 bases separating them. The CDR3 spans 13 residues. The CDR3 loop is CASSKQGYTEAFF. CDR3 sequence (DNA): TGTGCCAGCAGTAAACAGGGTTATACTGAAGCTTTCTTT.

This sequence joins TRBV30 and TRBJ2-7; TRBD1 is a possible D gene (5 bases). Germline V gene lookup returns CDR1 GTSNPN and CDR2 SVGIG (reference sequence). Deletions cut 2 bases from V and 4 bases from J, with 9 bases between. This CDR3 has 12 amino acids. The chain's CDR3 is CAWSSQGYEQYF. The CDR3 bases are TGTGCCTGGAGTAGTCAGGGTTACGAGCAGTACTTC.